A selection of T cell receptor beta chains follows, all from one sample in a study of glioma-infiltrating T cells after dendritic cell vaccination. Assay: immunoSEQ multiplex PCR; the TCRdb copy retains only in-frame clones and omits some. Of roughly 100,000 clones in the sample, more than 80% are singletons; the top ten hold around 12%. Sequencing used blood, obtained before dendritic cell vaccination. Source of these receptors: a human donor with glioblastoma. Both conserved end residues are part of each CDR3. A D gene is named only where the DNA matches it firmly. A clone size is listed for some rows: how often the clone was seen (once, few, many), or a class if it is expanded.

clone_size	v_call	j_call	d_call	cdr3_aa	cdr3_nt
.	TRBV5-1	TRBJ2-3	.	CASSFREFSSTDTQYF	TGCGCCAGCAGCTTCCGGGAGTTCTCTAGCACAGATACGCAGTATTTT
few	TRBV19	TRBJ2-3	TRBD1	CASSIRDRSGGDTQYF	TGTGCCAGTAGTATAAGGGACAGGTCAGGGGGAGATACGCAGTATTTT
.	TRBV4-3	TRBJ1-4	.	CASSQDFSPQVWEKLFF	TGCGCCAGCAGCCAAGATTTCAGTCCACAGGTCTGGGAAAAACTGTTTTTT
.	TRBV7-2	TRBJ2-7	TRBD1	CASSTRQGPYEQYF	TGTGCCAGCAGCACCCGACAGGGCCCCTACGAGCAGTACTTC
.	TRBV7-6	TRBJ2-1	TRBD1	CASSLEPDRAYNEQFF	TGTGCCAGCAGCTTAGAACCCGACAGGGCTTACAATGAGCAGTTCTTC
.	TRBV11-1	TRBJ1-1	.	CASSLAGVDTEAFF	TGTGCCAGCAGCTTAGCCGGAGTCGACACTGAAGCTTTCTTT
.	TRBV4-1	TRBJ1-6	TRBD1	CASSQVDDRVYSPLHF	TGCGCCAGCAGCCAAGTGGACGACAGGGTTTATTCACCCCTCCACTTT
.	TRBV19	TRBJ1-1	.	CASSPRQENTEAFF	TGTGCCAGTAGTCCGAGACAGGAGAACACTGAAGCTTTCTTT
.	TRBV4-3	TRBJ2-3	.	CASSQDRGRAVTDTQYF	TGCGCCAGCAGCCAAGATCGCGGCAGGGCCGTCACAGATACGCAGTATTTT
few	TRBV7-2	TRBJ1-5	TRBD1	CASSTGGGRGQPQHF	TGTGCCAGCAGTACAGGGGGGGGGCGCGGGCAGCCCCAGCATTTT
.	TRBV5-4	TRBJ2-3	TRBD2	CASSPPTSGGALNTQYF	TGTGCCAGCAGCCCCCCTACTAGCGGGGGGGCCTTAAATACGCAGTATTTT
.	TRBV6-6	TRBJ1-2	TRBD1	CASRPGTGDLYGYTF	TGTGCCAGCAGACCCGGGACAGGGGATCTCTATGGCTACACCTTC
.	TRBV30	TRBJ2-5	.	CAWSLIGLAQGNQYF	TGTGCCTGGAGTCTTATAGGGTTGGCCCAGGGAAACCAGTACTTC
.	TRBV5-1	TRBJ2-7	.	CASSPTGMVAYEQYF	TGCGCCAGCAGTCCTACAGGGATGGTCGCCTACGAGCAGTACTTC
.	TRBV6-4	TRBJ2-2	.	CASSDRGNTGELFF	TGTGCCAGCAGTGACCGGGGGAACACCGGGGAGCTGTTTTTT
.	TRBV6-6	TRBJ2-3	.	CASTYRPRGDTQYF	TGTGCCAGCACCTATCGACCCCGGGGAGATACGCAGTATTTT
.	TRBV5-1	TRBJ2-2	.	CASSFGPSGTGELFF	TGCGCCAGCAGCTTCGGGCCGTCAGGGACCGGGGAGCTGTTTTTT
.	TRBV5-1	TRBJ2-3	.	CASSLAGVPDTQYF	TGCGCCAGCAGCTTAGCAGGGGTGCCAGATACGCAGTATTTT
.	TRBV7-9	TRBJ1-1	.	CASRNTGPNTEAFF	TGTGCCAGCAGGAATACAGGGCCGAACACTGAAGCTTTCTTT
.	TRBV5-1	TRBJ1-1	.	CASSLVWGEDTEAFF	TGCGCCAGCAGCTTGGTATGGGGAGAGGACACTGAAGCTTTCTTT
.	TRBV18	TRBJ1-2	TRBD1	CASSRSDRGNGYTF	TGTGCCAGCTCACGGTCGGACAGGGGGAATGGCTACACCTTC
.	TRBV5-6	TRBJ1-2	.	CASSLGSNYGYTF	TGTGCCAGCAGCTTGGGCAGTAACTATGGCTACACCTTC
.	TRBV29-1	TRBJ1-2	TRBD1	CSVPDRGDGYTF	TGCAGCGTACCTGACAGGGGAGACGGCTACACCTTC
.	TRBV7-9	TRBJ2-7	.	CASSTRDNSYEQYF	TGTGCCAGCAGCACCCGGGACAACTCCTACGAGCAGTACTTC
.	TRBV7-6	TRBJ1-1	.	CASSLAWGTEGEAFF	TGTGCCAGCAGCTTAGCGTGGGGCACGGAGGGTGAAGCTTTCTTT